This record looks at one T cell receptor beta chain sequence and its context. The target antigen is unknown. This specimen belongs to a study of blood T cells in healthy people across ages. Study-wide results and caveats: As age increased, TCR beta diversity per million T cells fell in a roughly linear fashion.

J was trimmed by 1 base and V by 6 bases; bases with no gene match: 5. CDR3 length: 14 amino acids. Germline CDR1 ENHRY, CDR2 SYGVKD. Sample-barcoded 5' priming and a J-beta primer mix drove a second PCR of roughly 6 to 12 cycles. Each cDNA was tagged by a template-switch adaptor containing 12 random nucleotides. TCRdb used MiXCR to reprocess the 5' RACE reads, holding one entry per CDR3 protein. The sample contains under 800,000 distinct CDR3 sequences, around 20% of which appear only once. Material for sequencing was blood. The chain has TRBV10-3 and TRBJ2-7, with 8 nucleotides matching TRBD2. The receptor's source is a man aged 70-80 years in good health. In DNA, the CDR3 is TGTGCCATCAGCCCTACTAGCGGTTCCTACGAGCAGTACTTC. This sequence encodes CAISPTSGSYEQYF.